This TCR beta chain was documented in a study of blood T cell repertoires in COVID-19 (TCRdb year 2020). About the investigation overall: Samples from collaborators originated in the United States, Italy and Spain and spanned both the acute and convalescent phases of COVID-19. The material from the prospective study consisted of cDNA or gDNA derived from T cells, B-cell-depleted T cells, or PBMCs. The samples were drawn from the first 160 participants of the ongoing ImmuneRACE study and from under 1,500 subjects provided by 6 global collaborators. The repertoires were released in a freely available public database intended as a resource for research on the immune response to SARS-CoV-2. Nearly every sample came with metadata listing a de-identified subject ID, COVID-19 status, age in years and sex. Where HLA class I and class II types were available, the types were taken from metadata supplied by the sample provider, not from assay-based typing. The dataset comprised deeply sampled blood TCRbeta repertoires from subjects exposed to, actively infected with, or recovered from COVID-19. The study at large found these results: How much clinical and demographic metadata was included differed by source and by participant, and the metadata was provided uncurated.

Turning to this clone: This clone's antigen is unknown. Per-base quality was not reported, and no clone a single base away is much larger than it.

TCRbeta CDR3 regions were amplified from genomic DNA using the immunoSEQ Assay, a bias-controlled multiplex PCR. In the paper's pipeline: The number of nucleated cells in each sample was estimated from the amplification of reference gene primers within the assay. To quantify the absolute abundance of each unique TCRbeta CDR3 rearrangement, sequence reads were collapsed and filtered. For each sample, productive Simpson clonality was calculated as the square root of Simpson's diversity index across productive rearrangements. The immuneACCESS repertoire file appears here via TCRdb, limited to in-frame rearrangements. These files lack a portion of the clones; in checked studies, under half of the deficit traces to unresolved V genes, and the cause of the others is not known. V and J calls and clone size are those listed in that table; D and trimming were worked out from the DNA. In this sample the table shows 250,000 to 300,000 clones, about nine tenths of which occur a single time. Approximately 2.4% of the sample belongs to the ten largest clones.

Participants in the prospective study were aged 18 to 89 years, lived in some 24 United States geographic areas, and enrolled through a virtual design. In the prospective study, cohorts were assigned on the basis of participant-reported clinical history obtained from a screening survey and a study questionnaire. Mobile phlebotomists in the prospective study collected whole blood, serum and a nasopharyngeal or oropharyngeal swab from every participant. Participants in the prospective study had the option to provide additional blood draws and questionnaires over a roughly 2-month period. Prospective study blood samples were shipped either frozen or at room temperature before DNA extraction. Its CDR3 holds 14 amino acids, cysteine through phenylalanine. Of all the DNA, just the CDR3 is kept, 42 bases in frame from base 1. CDR1 and CDR2 are read off the germline V gene as ENHRY and SYGVKD. The germline ends are 15 bases apart after V is trimmed by 6 bases and J by 6 bases.

The receptor chain draws on TRBV10-3 and TRBJ1-5, with TRBD1 tentatively as D gene (5 bases match). The specimen sequenced was PBMCs or T cells enriched from blood (not recorded which). The TCR sequence derives from a woman in her 40s with acute COVID-19. The nucleotide sequence reads as follows: TGTGCCATCAGGGACGGGGGTGGTAGTCAGCCCCAGCATTTT. Translation gives CAIRDGGGSQPQHF.